The rows below give T cell receptor beta chains drawn from one sample of a study of T cells in Graves' hyperthyroidism and ophthalmopathy. Each CDR3 protein gets one entry after TCRdb re-called the multiplex PCR reads with MiXCR. The profile shows 700,000 or so distinct CDR3 sequences, around 15% of them singletons. Sequenced sample: blood. These receptors originate from a man aged 18 to 30 with Graves' hyperthyroidism. The CDR3 runs from the conserved cysteine through the conserved F or W.

V gene	CDR3 protein
TRBV20-1	CSARVSGRSSYNEQFF
TRBV12-3/TRBV12-4	CASTTPGVDTQYF
TRBV2	CATSQDTQYF
TRBV2	CATGLEFTETFF
TRBV5-1	CASSLGPGAGATNEKLFF
TRBV20-1	CSARDLGPLPDTQYF
TRBV27	CASSSREARYYNEQFF
TRBV18	CASSLERRNQETQYF
TRBV12-3/TRBV12-4	CAGKQGARSYTF
TRBV11-2	CASSYRTGSYEQFF
TRBV20-1	CSASPGTGVGDTQYF
TRBV7-3	CASSKDSGTGTTEAFF
TRBV5-1	CASSLRDNSEETQYF
TRBV27	CASSSRLGNQPQHF
TRBV4-1	CASSRRGLAGVGETQYF
TRBV7-9	CASSLATLRPHEQYF
TRBV11-2	CASSSPQNGVDTQYF
TRBV10-3	CAISGAQGRPQHF
TRBV3-1	CASSQASTGSYGYTF
TRBV7-9	CASSLVALAASYEQYF
TRBV6-1	CASSHPGEGGKTQYF
TRBV6-2/TRBV6-3	CASRAGTPYNSPLHF
TRBV6-2/TRBV6-3	CASSYSLIRGFRYNEQFF
TRBV25-1	CASSELRRDTYNEQFF
TRBV18	CASSPQKITSYEQYF
TRBV5-8	CASSKALICWSTDTQYF
TRBV4-1	CASSLGTGEGNQPQHF
TRBV28	CASVPSDRIYEQYF
TRBV11-2	CASSSLAGEVNEQFF
TRBV20-1	CSARGFGHLTSASTDTQYF
TRBV6-1	CASSLVGRGELFF
TRBV12-3/TRBV12-4	CASKMTSGQETQYF
TRBV29-1	CSVRTGAYEQYF
TRBV20-1	CSARRGNSNQPQHF
TRBV6-4	CASSTLMGAEAFF
TRBV7-2	CASSLDRRGQYF
TRBV20-1	CSARGTGDYEQYF
TRBV19	CASSQPADVPGELFF
TRBV12-3/TRBV12-4	CASSLRATSGNTIYF
TRBV6-1	CASSPQPCRDPGELFF
TRBV12-3/TRBV12-4	CASSLGRAGSEDQPQHF
TRBV7-6	CASSQLGVWDTQYF
TRBV7-9	CASSRSPDRTDTQYF
TRBV20-1	CSASFRQGTPLHF
TRBV28	CASSLSGEGQPQHF
TRBV7-2	CASSKQGTSGDEQFF
TRBV2	CASRTPSPGELFF
TRBV6-1	CASTPGGGSFTEAFF
TRBV6-1	CASSEFELGRRRWNEQFF
TRBV30	CAWSFYDTQYF
TRBV19	CASAPGTDQETQYF
TRBV29-1	CSGRLNYEQYF
TRBV3-1	CASSRDQETQYF